A single sample gave rise to the 32 T cell receptor beta chains below, sequenced in a study of CXCR3-negative and CXCR3-positive naive CD8 T cells. Their antigen targets remain unknown. UMI-labeled 5' RACE yielded the TRB cDNA libraries. For each CDR3 protein, TCRdb gives one entry from its re-call of the 5' RACE reads, without DNA. The table gives about 110,000 distinct CDR3 sequences; the top ten clones make up roughly 0.38% of it. Study observations and caveats: TRB CDR3s of CXCR3-positive naive cells were more hydrophobic than those of CXCR3-negative naive cells.

The sample consisted of naive CXCR3+ CD8+ T cells from blood. Subset denoted: CD45RO-CCR7+CD27+CD95- naive CD8+ T cells expressing CXCR3 (TNR3+). All receptors come from a human donor in good health. Some clones in this sample may be carry-over from other donors' samples.

The chain links TRBV28 to TRBJ2-4. CDR3 length equals 13 residues. CDR1 is MDHEN, CDR2 SYDVKM, per germline. CDR3 sequence: CASSDTMGNIQYF.

The V and J genes are TRBV15 and TRBJ2-3; TCRdb returns TRBD1, unconfirmable since there is no DNA. From germline, CDR1 is LNHNV and CDR2 YYDKDF (reference sequence). This CDR3 has 14 residues. The CDR3 reads CATSRDRGTDTQYF.

The J gene is TRBJ2-1, the V gene TRBV2; the TCRdb call, TRBD1, lacks DNA for checking. CDR3 length: 15 residues. Germline V CDR1 and CDR2: SNHLY, FYNNEI. The CDR3 loop reads CASSPLMSSHNEQFF.

V is TRBV7-9 and J is TRBJ2-1; TCRdb lists TRBD1, though no DNA is available to test this call. CDR3 length: 13 amino acids. Germline CDR1 SEHNR, CDR2 FQNEAQ (reference sequence). The CDR3: CASSTTGANEQFF.

This sequence joins TRBV3-1 and TRBJ2-7; TCRdb returns TRBD1, unconfirmable since there is no DNA. CDR1 is LGHDT, CDR2 YNNKEL, per germline (reference sequence). The CDR3 spans 15 residues. This CDR3 is CASSQGQGHPEEQYF.

The J gene is TRBJ2-3, the V gene TRBV7-6; without DNA, the TCRdb call of TRBD1 cannot be checked. CDR1 and CDR2 from the germline V gene are SGHVS and FNYEAQ. This CDR3 has 15 amino acids. The CDR3 loop reads CASRQTTQGADTQYF.

V is TRBV25-1 and J is TRBJ2-7; TCRdb outputs TRBD1, but without DNA this stays unchecked. The CDR3 length is 16 residues. Germline assignment: CDR1 MGHDK and CDR2 SYGVNS. The CDR3 is CASSPIDGTGAYEQYF.

The V gene is TRBV29-1, the J gene TRBJ2-7; TCRdb calls TRBD1, which cannot be checked without DNA. The CDR3 extends over 13 amino acids. Germline V gives CDR1 SQVTM, CDR2 ANQGSEA. The CDR3 loop reads CSASTPQGYEQYF.

The chain links TRBV6-5 to TRBJ1-1; TCRdb's D call, TRBD1, is unchecked because there is no DNA. Looked up from germline, CDR1 is MNHEY and CDR2 is SVGAGI. The CDR3 consists of 14 residues. Here the CDR3 reads CASSYSLSGVEAFF.

This rearrangement joins TRBV28 to TRBJ2-4; TCRdb picks TRBD1, but there is no DNA to check that call. In germline, CDR1 is MDHEN, CDR2 SYDVKM. CDR3 length equals 14 residues. Here the CDR3 reads CASSRGQPGNIQYF.

The J gene is TRBJ2-2, the V gene TRBV6-5; as DNA is missing, the TRBD2 call by TCRdb cannot be tested. This CDR3 has 14 residues. CDR1 is MNHEY, CDR2 SVGAGI, per germline. The chain's CDR3 is CASSPSGKAGELFF.

This sequence joins TRBV4-2 and TRBJ2-1. Germline CDR1 is LGHNA and CDR2 is YNFKEQ. CDR3 length: 16 residues. The CDR3 loop reads CASSQEESSSYNEQFF.

The chain is built from TRBV11-2 and TRBJ2-4; TCRdb indicates TRBD1, and absent DNA this call remains unverified. This CDR3 contains 16 residues. CDR1 and CDR2 from the germline V gene are SGHAT and FQNNGV. This CDR3 reads CASSRTGFGAKNIQYF.

This chain uses TRBV25-1 with TRBJ2-5; TCRdb indicates TRBD2, and absent DNA this call remains unverified. This CDR3 is 14 amino acids long. Germline values: CDR1 MGHDK, CDR2 SYGVNS. The CDR3 spells CASSESGGSETQYF.

This CDR3 reads CASSYLDSGNTIYF. The chain uses TRBV6-6 and TRBJ1-3. The germline V gene has CDR1 MNHNY and CDR2 SVGAGI (reference sequence). This CDR3 has 14 residues.

V gene TRBV25-1 combines with J gene TRBJ1-2; TCRdb picks TRBD1, but there is no DNA to check that call. Looked up from germline, CDR1 is MGHDK and CDR2 is SYGVNS. CDR3 size: 14 residues. CDR3: CASSGGGTLYGYTF.

The chain combines TRBV5-4 with TRBJ1-6; TCRdb's D call of TRBD1 is untestable without DNA. The V gene's germline CDR1 is SGHNT and CDR2 YYREEE (reference sequence). The CDR3 is made up of 14 amino acids. CDR3 in amino acids: CASSLVGAGSPLHF.

The V and J genes are TRBV29-1 and TRBJ2-7; the TCRdb call, TRBD2, lacks DNA for checking. CDR3 size: 13 residues. The germline V gene has CDR1 SQVTM and CDR2 ANQGSEA. CDR3 loop: CSVAVSGSPEQYF.

The rearrangement uses TRBV7-3 and TRBJ2-2. Germline V gene sequence: CDR1 SGHTA, CDR2 FQGTGA. This CDR3 is 17 amino acids long. The CDR3 loop is CASSLNAGGPNTGELFF.

The CDR3 sequence is CASSQDASISEAFF. This sequence joins TRBV4-1 and TRBJ1-1. CDR1 and CDR2 (germline): MGHRA, YSYEKL. The CDR3 consists of 14 residues.

The chain recombines TRBV29-1 with TRBJ2-2; there is no DNA to check the TCRdb D call of TRBD2. Germline values: CDR1 SQVTM, CDR2 ANQGSEA. The CDR3 totals 15 residues. CDR3 sequence reads: CSAVSGRVNTGELFF.

This chain connects TRBV5-1 to TRBJ2-7. The length of the CDR3 is 14 residues. Per germline, CDR1 SGHRS and CDR2 YFSETQ. The CDR3 region is CASSLETHSYEQYF.

V gene TRBV5-1 combines with J gene TRBJ2-7; with no DNA, the TCRdb D assignment of TRBD1 cannot be verified. There are 14 residues in the CDR3. Germline V CDR1 and CDR2: SGHRS, YFSETQ. CDR3 protein: CASSQGTGSYEQYF.

The CDR3 loop reads CASSQSVWRGMLADTQYF. V gene TRBV23-1 combines with J gene TRBJ2-3; the D gene TCRdb calls, TRBD2, cannot be checked with no DNA. TRBV23-1 is an ORF, and what it does is uncertain. The CDR3 contains 18 residues.

The rearrangement links TRBV7-9 to TRBJ2-7; there is no DNA to check the TCRdb D call of TRBD2. The CDR3 has 15 residues. Per germline, CDR1 SEHNR and CDR2 FQNEAQ (reference sequence). CDR3: CASSQTGTSPYEQYF.

The rearrangement joins TRBV7-9 to TRBJ2-7. The CDR3 is made up of 13 amino acids. Germline CDR1 is SEHNR and CDR2 is FQNEAQ (reference sequence). The CDR3 loop is CASSSGRYYEQYF.

The chain couples TRBV7-9 to TRBJ2-7; TCRdb's D call of TRBD1 is untestable without DNA. CDR3 size: 12 residues. Per the germline V gene, CDR1 is SEHNR and CDR2 is FQNEAQ (reference sequence). The CDR3 here is CASSFWGGEQYF.

The chain has TRBV10-3 and TRBJ2-1. CDR1 is ENHRY and CDR2 is SYGVKD in the germline V gene. The length of the CDR3 is 15 residues. CDR3 sequence reads: CAISYESRFLNEQFF.

The chain couples TRBV7-2 to TRBJ1-3. This CDR3 spans 15 amino acids. Germline CDR1 SGHTA, CDR2 FQGNSA. The chain's CDR3 is CASSLDGISGNTIYF.

The chain links TRBV15 to TRBJ1-6; with no DNA, the TCRdb D assignment of TRBD1 cannot be verified. Per the germline V gene, CDR1 is LNHNV and CDR2 is YYDKDF (reference sequence). The CDR3 extends over 16 amino acids. CDR3 sequence: CATSNRGNSYNSPLHF.

The chain links TRBV27 to TRBJ1-1; the D gene TCRdb calls, TRBD1, cannot be checked with no DNA. The CDR3 is made up of 15 amino acids. The V gene's germline CDR1 is MNHEY and CDR2 SMNVEV (reference sequence). CDR3 residues: CATGRVARVNTEAFF.

This sequence joins TRBV20-1 and TRBJ2-1; TCRdb picks TRBD1, but there is no DNA to check that call. This CDR3 contains 15 residues. CDR1 and CDR2 from the germline V gene are DFQATT and SNEGSKA (reference sequence). CDR3 sequence: CSDLGQGPSYNEQFF.